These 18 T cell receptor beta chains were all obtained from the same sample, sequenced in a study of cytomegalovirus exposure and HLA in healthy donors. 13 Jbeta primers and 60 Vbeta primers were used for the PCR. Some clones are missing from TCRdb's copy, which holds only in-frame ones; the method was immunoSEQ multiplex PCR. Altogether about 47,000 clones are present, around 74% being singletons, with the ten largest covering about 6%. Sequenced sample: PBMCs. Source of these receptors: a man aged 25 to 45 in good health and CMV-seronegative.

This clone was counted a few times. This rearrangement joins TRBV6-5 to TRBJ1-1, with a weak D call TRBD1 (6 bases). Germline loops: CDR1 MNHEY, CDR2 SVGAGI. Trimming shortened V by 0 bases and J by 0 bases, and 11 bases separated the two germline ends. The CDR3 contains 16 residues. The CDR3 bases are TGTGCCAGCAGTTACTCGGGGGCAGAGATGAACACTGAAGCTTTCTTT. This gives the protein CASSYSGAEMNTEAFF.

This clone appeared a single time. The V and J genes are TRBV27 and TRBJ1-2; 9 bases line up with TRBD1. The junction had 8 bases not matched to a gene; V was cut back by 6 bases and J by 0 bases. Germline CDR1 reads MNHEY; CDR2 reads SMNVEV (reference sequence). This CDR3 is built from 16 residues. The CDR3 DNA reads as TGTGCCAGCAGGCCTTGGGGACAGGGATCTAACTATGGCTACACCTTC. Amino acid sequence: CASRPWGQGSNYGYTF.

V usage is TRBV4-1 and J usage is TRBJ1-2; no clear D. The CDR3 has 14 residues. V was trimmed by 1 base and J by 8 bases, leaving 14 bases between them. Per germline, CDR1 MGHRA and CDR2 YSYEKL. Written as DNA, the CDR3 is TGCGCCAGCAGCCAAGGGGGAGGGCTTAGCGGCTACACCTTC. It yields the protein CASSQGGGLSGYTF.

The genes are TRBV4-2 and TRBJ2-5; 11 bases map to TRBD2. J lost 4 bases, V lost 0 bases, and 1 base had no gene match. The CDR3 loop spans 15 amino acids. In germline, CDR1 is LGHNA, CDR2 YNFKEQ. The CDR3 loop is CASSQETSGRETQYF. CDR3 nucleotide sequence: TGTGCCAGCAGCCAAGAAACTAGCGGGAGAGAGACCCAGTACTTC.

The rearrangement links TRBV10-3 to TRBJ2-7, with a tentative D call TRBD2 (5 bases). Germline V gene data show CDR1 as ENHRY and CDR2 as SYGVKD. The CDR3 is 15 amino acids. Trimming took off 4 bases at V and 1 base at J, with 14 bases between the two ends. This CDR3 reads CAISVEAGASYEQYF. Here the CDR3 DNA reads TGTGCCATCAGTGTCGAGGCGGGCGCTTCCTACGAGCAGTACTTC.

CDR3 loop: CASSQRLGGGNTGELFF. The CDR3 DNA is TGCGCCAGCAGCCAAAGGCTGGGGGGAGGCAACACCGGGGAGCTGTTTTTT. This chain uses TRBV4-1 with TRBJ2-2, with a weak D call TRBD2 (6 bases). V lost 2 bases to trimming and J lost 2 bases, with 15 bases between them. Germline CDR1 and CDR2: MGHRA and YSYEKL. This CDR3 comprises 17 residues.

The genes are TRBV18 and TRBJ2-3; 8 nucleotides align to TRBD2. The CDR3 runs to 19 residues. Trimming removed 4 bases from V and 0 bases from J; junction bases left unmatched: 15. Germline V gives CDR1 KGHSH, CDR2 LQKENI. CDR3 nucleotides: TGTGCCAGCTCACTCCGGGGGGCGTCTAGCGGGCGAAGCACAGATACGCAGTATTTT. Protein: CASSLRGASSGRSTDTQYF.

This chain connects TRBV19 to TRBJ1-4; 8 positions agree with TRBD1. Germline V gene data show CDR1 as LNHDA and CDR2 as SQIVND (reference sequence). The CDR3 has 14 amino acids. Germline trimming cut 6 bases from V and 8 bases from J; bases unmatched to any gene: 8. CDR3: CASSLTGDDEKLFF. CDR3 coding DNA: TGTGCCAGTAGCCTGACAGGGGACGACGAAAAACTGTTTTTT.

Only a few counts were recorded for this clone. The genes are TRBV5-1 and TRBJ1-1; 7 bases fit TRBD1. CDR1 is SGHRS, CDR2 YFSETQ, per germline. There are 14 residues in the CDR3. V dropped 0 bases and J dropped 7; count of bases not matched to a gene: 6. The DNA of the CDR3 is TGCGCCAGCAGCTTGGGACAGGGTTCTGGTGAAGCTTTCTTT. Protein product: CASSLGQGSGEAFF.

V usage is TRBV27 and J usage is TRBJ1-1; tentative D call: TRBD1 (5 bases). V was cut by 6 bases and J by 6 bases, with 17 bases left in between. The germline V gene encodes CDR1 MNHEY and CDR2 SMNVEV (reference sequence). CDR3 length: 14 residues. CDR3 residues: CASSPRVGMSEAFF. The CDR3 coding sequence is TGTGCCAGCAGCCCCAGGGTGGGTATGTCTGAAGCTTTCTTT.

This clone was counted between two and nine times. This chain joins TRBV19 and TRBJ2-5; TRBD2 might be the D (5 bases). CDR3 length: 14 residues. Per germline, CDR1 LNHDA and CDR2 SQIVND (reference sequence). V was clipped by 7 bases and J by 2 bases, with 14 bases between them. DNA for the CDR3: TGTGCCAGTAAGTTGGGCCGGGGACAAGAGACCCAGTACTTC. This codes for CASKLGRGQETQYF. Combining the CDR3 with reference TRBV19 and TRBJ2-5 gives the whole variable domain DGGITQSPKYLFRKEGQNVTLSCEQNLNHDAMYWYRQDPGQGLRLIYYSQIVNDFQKGDIAEGYSVSREKKESFPLTVTSAQKNPTAFYLCASKLGRGQETQYFGPGTRLLVL.

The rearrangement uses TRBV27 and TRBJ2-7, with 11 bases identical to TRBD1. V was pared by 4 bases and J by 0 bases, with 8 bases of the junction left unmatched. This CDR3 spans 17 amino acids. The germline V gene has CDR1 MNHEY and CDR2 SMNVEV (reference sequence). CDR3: CASSWDRGSGSSYEQYF. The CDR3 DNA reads TGTGCCAGCAGTTGGGACAGGGGGTCCGGGAGCTCCTACGAGCAGTACTTC.

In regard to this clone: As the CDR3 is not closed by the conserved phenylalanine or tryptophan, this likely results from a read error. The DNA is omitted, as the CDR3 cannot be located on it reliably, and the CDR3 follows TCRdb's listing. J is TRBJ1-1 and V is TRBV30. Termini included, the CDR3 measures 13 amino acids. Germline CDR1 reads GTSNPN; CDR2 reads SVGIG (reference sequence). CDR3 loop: CAWSPKRNTEALV.

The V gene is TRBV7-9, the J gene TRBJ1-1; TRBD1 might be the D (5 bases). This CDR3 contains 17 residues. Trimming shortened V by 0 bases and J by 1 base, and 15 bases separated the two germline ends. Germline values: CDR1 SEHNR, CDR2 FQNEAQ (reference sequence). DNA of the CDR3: TGTGCCAGCAGCTTAGCGCCAGCAGGGCTGAGGAACACTGAAGCTTTCTTT. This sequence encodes CASSLAPAGLRNTEAFF.

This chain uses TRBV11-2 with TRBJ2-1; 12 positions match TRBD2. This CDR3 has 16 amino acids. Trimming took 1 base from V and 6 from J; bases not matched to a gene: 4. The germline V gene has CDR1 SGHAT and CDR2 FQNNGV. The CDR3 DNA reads TGTGCCAGCAGCTTAGGACTAGCGGGAGCGGGCAATGAGCAGTTCTTC. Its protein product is CASSLGLAGAGNEQFF.

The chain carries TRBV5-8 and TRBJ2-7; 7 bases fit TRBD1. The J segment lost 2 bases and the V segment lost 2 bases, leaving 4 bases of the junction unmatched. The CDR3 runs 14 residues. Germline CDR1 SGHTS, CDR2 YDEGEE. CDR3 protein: CASSLRQGPYEQYF. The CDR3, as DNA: TGTGCCAGCAGCTTAAGACAGGGCCCCTACGAGCAGTACTTC.

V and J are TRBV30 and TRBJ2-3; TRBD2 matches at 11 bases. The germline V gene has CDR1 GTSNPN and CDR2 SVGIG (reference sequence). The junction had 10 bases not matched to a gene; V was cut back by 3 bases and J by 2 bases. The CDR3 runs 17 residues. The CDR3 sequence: CAWRALWTSGPTDTQYF. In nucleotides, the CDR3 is TGTGCCTGGAGGGCCCTCTGGACTAGCGGGCCCACAGATACGCAGTATTTT.

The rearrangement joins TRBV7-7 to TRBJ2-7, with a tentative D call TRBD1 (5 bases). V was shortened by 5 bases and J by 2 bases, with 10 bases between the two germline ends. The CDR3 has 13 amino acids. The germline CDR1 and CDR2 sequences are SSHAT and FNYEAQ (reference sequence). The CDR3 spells CASSPDSTYEQYF. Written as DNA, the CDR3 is TGTGCCAGCAGCCCTGACAGTACCTACGAGCAGTACTTC.